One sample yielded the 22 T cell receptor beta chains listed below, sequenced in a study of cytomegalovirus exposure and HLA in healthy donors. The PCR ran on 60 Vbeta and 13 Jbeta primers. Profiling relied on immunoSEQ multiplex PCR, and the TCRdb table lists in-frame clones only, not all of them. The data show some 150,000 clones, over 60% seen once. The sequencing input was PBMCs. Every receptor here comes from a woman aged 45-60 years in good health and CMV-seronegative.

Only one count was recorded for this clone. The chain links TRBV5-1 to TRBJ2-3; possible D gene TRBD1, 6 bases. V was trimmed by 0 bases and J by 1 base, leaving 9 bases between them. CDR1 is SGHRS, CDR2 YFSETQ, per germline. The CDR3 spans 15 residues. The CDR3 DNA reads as TGCGCCAGCAGCTTGGAACAGGGCGGCACAGATACGCAGTATTTT. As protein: CASSLEQGGTDTQYF. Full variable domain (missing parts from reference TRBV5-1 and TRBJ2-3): KAGVTQTPRYLIKTRGQQVTLSCSPISGHRSVSWYQQTPGQGLQFLFEYFSETQRNKGNFPGRFSGRQFSNSRSEMNVSTLELGDSALYLCASSLEQGGTDTQYFGPGTRLTVL.

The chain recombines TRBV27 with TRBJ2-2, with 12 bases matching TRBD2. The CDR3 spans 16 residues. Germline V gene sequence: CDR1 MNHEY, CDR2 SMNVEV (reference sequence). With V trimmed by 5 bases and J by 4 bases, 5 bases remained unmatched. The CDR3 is CASSLRTSGVTGELFF. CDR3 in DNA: TGTGCCAGCAGTCTCCGGACTAGCGGGGTCACCGGGGAGCTGTTTTTT.

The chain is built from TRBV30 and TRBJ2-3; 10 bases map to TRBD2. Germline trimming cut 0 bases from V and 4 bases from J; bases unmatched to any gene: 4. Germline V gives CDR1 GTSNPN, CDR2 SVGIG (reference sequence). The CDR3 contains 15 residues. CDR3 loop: CAWSVLAGRADTQYF. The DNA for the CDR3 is TGTGCCTGGAGTGTACTAGCGGGGCGGGCAGATACGCAGTATTTT.

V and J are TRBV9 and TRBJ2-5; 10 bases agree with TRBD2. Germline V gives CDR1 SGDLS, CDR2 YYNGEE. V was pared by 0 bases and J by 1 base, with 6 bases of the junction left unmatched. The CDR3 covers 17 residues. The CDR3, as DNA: TGTGCCAGCAGCGTAGGGGTAGCGGGGGGATTCCAAGAGACCCAGTACTTC. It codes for CASSVGVAGGFQETQYF.

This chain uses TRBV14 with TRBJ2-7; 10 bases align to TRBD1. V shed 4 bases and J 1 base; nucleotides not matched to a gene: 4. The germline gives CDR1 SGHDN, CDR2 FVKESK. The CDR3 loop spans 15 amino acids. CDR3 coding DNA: TGTGCCAGCAGCCGGGGACAGGGGTGGTCCTACGAGCAGTACTTC. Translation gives CASSRGQGWSYEQYF.

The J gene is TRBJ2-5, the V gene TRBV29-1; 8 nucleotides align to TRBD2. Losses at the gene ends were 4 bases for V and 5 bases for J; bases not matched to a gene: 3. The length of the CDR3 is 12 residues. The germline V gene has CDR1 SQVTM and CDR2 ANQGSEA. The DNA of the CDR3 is TGCAGCGTTGGACTAGCGAGGGAGACCCAGTACTTC. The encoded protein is CSVGLARETQYF.

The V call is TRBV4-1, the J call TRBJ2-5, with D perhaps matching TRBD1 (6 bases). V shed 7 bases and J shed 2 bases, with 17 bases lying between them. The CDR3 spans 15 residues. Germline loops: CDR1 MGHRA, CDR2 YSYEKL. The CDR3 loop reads CASTSDRRGQETQYF. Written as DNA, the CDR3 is TGCGCCAGCACTTCGGACAGAAGGGGACAAGAGACCCAGTACTTC.

The DNA for the CDR3 is TGTGCCAGCAGCTTTAATTCGGGACATAGTTCACCCCTCCACTTT. Translation gives CASSFNSGHSSPLHF. V is TRBV11-2 and J is TRBJ1-6, with a tentative D call TRBD1 (6 bases). The CDR3 runs 15 residues. V was pared by 3 bases and J by 9 bases, with 15 bases between. Per germline, CDR1 SGHAT and CDR2 FQNNGV.

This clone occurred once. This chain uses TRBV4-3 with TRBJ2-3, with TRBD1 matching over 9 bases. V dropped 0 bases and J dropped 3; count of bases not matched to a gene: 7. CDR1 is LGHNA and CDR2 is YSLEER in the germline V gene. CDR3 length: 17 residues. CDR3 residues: CASSQDVDRGMTDTQYF. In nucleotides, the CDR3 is TGCGCCAGCAGCCAAGATGTGGACAGGGGAATGACAGATACGCAGTATTTT.

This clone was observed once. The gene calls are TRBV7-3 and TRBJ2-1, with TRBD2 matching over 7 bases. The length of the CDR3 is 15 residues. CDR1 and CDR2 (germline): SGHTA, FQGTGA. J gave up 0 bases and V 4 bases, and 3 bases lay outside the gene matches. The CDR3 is CASSWSGVSYNEQFF. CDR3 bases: TGTGCCAGCAGCTGGAGCGGGGTCTCCTACAATGAGCAGTTCTTC.

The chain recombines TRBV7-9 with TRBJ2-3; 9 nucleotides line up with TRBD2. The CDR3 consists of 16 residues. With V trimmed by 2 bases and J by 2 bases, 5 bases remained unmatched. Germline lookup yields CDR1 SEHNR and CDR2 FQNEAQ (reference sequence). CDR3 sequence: CASSLSLAGVTDTQYF. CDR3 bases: TGTGCCAGCAGCTTAAGCTTAGCGGGGGTCACAGATACGCAGTATTTT.

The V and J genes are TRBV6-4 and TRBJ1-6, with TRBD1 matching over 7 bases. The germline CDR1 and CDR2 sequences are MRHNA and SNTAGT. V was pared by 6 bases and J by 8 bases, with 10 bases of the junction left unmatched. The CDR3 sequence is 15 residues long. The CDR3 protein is CASRRSGQDYSPLHF. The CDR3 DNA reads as TGTGCCAGCAGACGGTCAGGACAGGATTATTCACCCCTCCACTTT.

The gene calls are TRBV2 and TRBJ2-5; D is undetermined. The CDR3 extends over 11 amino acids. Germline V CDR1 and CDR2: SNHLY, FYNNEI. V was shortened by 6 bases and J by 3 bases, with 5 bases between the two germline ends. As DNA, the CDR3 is TGTGCCAGCAGACAAGAAGAGACCCAGTACTTC. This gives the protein CASRQEETQYF.

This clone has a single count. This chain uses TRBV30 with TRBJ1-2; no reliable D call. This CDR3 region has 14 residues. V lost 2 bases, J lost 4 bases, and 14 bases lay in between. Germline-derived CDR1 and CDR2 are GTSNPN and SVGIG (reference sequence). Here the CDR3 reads CAWSTSGVSYGYTF. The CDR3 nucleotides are TGTGCCTGGAGTACAAGCGGCGTGTCCTATGGCTACACCTTC.

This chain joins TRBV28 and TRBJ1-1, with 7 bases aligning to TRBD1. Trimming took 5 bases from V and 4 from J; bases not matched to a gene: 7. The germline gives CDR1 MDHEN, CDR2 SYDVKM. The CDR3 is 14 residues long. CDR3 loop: CASSTQTGITEAFF. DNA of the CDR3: TGTGCCAGCAGTACCCAGACAGGGATCACTGAAGCTTTCTTT.

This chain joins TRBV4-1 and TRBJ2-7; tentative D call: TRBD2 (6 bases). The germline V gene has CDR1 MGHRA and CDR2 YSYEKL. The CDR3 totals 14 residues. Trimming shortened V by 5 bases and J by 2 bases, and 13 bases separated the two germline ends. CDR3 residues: CASSYSGEAYEQYF. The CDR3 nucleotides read TGCGCCAGCAGCTACAGTGGGGAGGCCTACGAGCAGTACTTC.

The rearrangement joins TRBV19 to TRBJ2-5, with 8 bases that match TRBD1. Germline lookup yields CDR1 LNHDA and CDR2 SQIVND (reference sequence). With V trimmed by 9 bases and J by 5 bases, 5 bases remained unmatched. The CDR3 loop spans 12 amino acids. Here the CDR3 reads CASRGPGETQYF. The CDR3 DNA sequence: TGTGCCAGCAGGGGGCCAGGGGAGACCCAGTACTTC.

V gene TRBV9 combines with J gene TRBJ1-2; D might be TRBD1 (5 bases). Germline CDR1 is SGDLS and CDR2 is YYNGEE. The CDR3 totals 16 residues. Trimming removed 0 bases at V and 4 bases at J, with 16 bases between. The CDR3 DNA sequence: TGTGCCAGCAGCGTAGGGGCCCGGGGGACCCTCTATGGCTACACCTTC. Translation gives CASSVGARGTLYGYTF.

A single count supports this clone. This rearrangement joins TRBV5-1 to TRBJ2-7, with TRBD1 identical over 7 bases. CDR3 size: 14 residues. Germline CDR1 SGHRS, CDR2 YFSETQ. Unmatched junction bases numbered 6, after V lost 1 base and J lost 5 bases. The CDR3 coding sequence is TGCGCCAGCAGCTTGTGGGGGACAGAGAACGAGCAGTACTTC. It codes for CASSLWGTENEQYF.

CDR3 nucleotide sequence: TGCGCCAGCAGCCGGACAGCAACGAACACCGGGGAGCTGTTTTTT. Translating it yields CASSRTATNTGELFF. V usage is TRBV5-1 and J usage is TRBJ2-2; D is possibly TRBD1 (6 bases). The germline gives CDR1 SGHRS, CDR2 YFSETQ. V was pared by 4 bases and J by 0 bases, with 10 bases between. The length of the CDR3 is 15 residues.

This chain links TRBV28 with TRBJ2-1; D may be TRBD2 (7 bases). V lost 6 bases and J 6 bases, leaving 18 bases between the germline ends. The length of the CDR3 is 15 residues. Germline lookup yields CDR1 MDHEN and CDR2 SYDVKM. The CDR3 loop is CASSTRGGLGNEQFF. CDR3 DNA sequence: TGTGCCAGCAGCACTAGGGGGGGCCTCGGCAATGAGCAGTTCTTC.

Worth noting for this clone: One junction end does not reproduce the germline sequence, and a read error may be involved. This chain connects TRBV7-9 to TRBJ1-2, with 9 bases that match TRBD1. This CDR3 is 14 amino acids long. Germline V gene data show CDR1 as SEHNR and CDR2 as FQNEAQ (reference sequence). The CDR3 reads CSSSSLTGGHGYTF. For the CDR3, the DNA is TGTTCCAGCAGCTCATTGACAGGGGGTCACGGCTACACCTTC.